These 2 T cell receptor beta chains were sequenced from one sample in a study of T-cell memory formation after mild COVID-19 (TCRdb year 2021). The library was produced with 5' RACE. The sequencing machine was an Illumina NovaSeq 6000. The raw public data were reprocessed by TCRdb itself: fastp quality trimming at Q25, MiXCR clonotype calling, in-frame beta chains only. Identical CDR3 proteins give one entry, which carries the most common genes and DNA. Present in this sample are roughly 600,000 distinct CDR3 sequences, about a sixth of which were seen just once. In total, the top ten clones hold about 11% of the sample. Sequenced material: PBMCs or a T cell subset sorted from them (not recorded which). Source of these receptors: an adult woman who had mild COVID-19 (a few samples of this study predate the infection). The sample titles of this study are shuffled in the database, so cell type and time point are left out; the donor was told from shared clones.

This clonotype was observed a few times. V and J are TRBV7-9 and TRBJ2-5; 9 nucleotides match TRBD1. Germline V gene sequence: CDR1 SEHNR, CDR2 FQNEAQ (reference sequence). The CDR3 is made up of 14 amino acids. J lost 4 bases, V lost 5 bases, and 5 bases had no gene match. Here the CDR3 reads CASSPRDRAETQYF. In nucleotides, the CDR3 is TGTGCCAGCAGCCCCCGGGACAGGGCAGAGACCCAGTACTTC.

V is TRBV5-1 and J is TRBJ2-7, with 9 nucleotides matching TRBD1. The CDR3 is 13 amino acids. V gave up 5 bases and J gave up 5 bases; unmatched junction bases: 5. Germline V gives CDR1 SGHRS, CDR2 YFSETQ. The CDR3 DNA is TGCGCCAGCAGTCATGGACAGGGGAACGAGCAGTACTTC. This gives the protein CASSHGQGNEQYF.